A selection of T cell receptor beta chains follows, all from one sample in a study of identical twins. One entry per CDR3 protein, called by TCRdb with MiXCR from the 5' RACE reads. The sample lists hundreds of thousands of distinct CDR3 sequences, around 22% occurring once. In addition, the sample was reused for a study of yellow fever vaccine responses in identical twins.

Specimen: CD4+ T cells sorted from blood. The receptors originated from a woman under 30 in good health. The CDR3 runs from the conserved cysteine through the conserved F or W. A D gene is named only where the DNA matches it firmly. Expanded clones are given a class, and other clones once, few, many or no size at all.

v_gene	abundance	j_gene	d_gene	CDR3aa	CDR3nt
TRBV20-1	NA	TRBJ2-1	TRBD1	CSAHRDRGNEQFF	TGCAGTGCTCACCGGGACAGGGGGAATGAGCAGTTCTTC
TRBV28	NA	TRBJ2-3	NA	CASSFTGKAHTDTQYF	TGTGCCAGCAGTTTTACTGGAAAGGCCCACACAGATACGCAGTATTTT
TRBV7-8	NA	TRBJ1-1	NA	CASREGTVNTEAFF	TGTGCCAGCAGGGAGGGGACGGTGAACACTGAAGCTTTCTTT
TRBV3-1	NA	TRBJ2-2	NA	CASSQESYTGELFF	TGTGCCAGCAGCCAAGAATCCTACACCGGGGAGCTGTTTTTT
TRBV7-9	many	TRBJ2-1	TRBD2	CASSLREGSYNEQFF	TGCGCCAGCAGCTTGCGGGAGGGCTCCTACAATGAGCAGTTCTTC
TRBV9	few	TRBJ2-5	NA	CASSVGAQQRETQYF	TGTGCCAGCAGCGTAGGGGCCCAACAGCGGGAGACCCAGTACTTC
TRBV7-8	few	TRBJ2-1	NA	CASSLIAPVSISLVVMFF	TGTGCCAGCAGCTTAATTGCGCCGGTCTCGATTTCACTAGTCGTTATGTTCTTC
TRBV20-1	few	TRBJ2-5	NA	CSALLGKETQYF	TGCAGTGCATTACTAGGAAAAGAGACCCAGTACTTC
TRBV7-9	few	TRBJ2-3	NA	CASSLGPAEYF	TGTGCCAGCAGCTTGGGACCGGCTGAGTATTTT
TRBV5-1	few	TRBJ2-1	TRBD1	CASSSDRVAEQFF	TGCGCCAGCAGCTCCGACAGGGTGGCTGAGCAGTTCTTC
TRBV10-3	NA	TRBJ1-1	NA	CAISDMGKMNTEAFF	TGTGCCATCAGTGATATGGGCAAAATGAACACTGAAGCTTTCTTT
TRBV12-3/TRBV12-4	NA	TRBJ2-1	TRBD2	CASSPLDTGGYNEQFF	TGTGCCAGCAGTCCACTGGACACGGGGGGATACAATGAGCAGTTCTTC
TRBV7-9	few	TRBJ1-4	NA	CASSLTNSEEKLFF	TGTGCCAGCAGCCTAACGAATTCAGAGGAAAAACTGTTTTTT
TRBV5-1	NA	TRBJ2-5	NA	CASSLAPETETQYF	TGCGCCAGCAGCTTGGCCCCCGAGACAGAGACCCAGTACTTC
TRBV12-3/TRBV12-4	few	TRBJ1-5	NA	CAITTGQPGDSNQPQHF	TGTGCCATAACGACAGGACAACCGGGCGATAGCAATCAGCCCCAGCATTTT
TRBV20-1	NA	TRBJ2-5	NA	CSARVGSRETQYF	TGCAGTGCCCGTGTGGGGTCCAGAGAGACCCAGTACTTC
TRBV29-1	NA	TRBJ1-1	TRBD1	CSVGFGTANTEAFF	TGCAGCGTTGGTTTTGGGACAGCGAACACTGAAGCTTTCTTT
TRBV27	NA	TRBJ1-1	NA	CASSEQGPEYEAFF	TGTGCCAGCAGTGAACAGGGACCGGAATATGAAGCTTTCTTT
TRBV20-1	NA	TRBJ2-5	NA	CSALHRGLGTQYF	TGCAGTGCTCTACACAGGGGACTCGGGACCCAGTACTTC
TRBV28	NA	TRBJ2-3	TRBD2	CASTRGGTYTDTQYF	TGTGCCAGCACCCGCGGGGGGACCTACACAGATACGCAGTATTTT
TRBV5-1	many	TRBJ2-1	TRBD2	CASSTTAGGPYNEQFF	TGCGCCAGCAGCACCACAGCGGGGGGACCCTACAATGAGCAGTTCTTC
TRBV25-1	few	TRBJ2-1	NA	CASSEWDEQFF	TGTGCCAGCAGTGAATGGGATGAGCAGTTCTTC
TRBV5-1	NA	TRBJ2-1	NA	CASSLDFVGDEQFF	TGCGCCAGCAGCTTGGATTTCGTTGGGGATGAGCAGTTCTTC
TRBV3-1	NA	TRBJ1-2	NA	CASSQGTTDGYTF	TGTGCCAGCAGCCAAGGGACCACGGATGGCTACACCTTC
TRBV5-1	NA	TRBJ2-5	TRBD1	CASSLTITGGQETQYF	TGCGCCAGCAGCTTAACCATCACAGGGGGCCAGGAGACCCAGTACTTC
TRBV7-9	NA	TRBJ1-1	TRBD1	CASSPGGNRAEAFF	TGTGCCAGCAGTCCAGGGGGGAATAGGGCTGAAGCTTTCTTT
TRBV20-1	NA	TRBJ1-1	TRBD1	CSAKLDRGTEAFF	TGCAGTGCTAAATTGGACAGGGGCACTGAAGCTTTCTTT
TRBV2	NA	TRBJ1-6	NA	CASSVSTGLANSPLHF	TGTGCCAGCAGTGTTTCGACAGGTCTAGCCAATTCACCCCTCCACTTT
TRBV25-1	NA	TRBJ2-1	TRBD2	CASSELTSGIYEQFF	TGTGCCAGCAGTGAATTGACTAGCGGGATCTATGAGCAGTTCTTC